These 19 T cell receptor beta chains were sequenced from one sample in a study of shared clonotypes between healthy human individuals. Method: immunoSEQ multiplex PCR; TCRdb's copy keeps in-frame clones and lacks some. Of under 1,900,000 clones listed, approximately 98.5% are singletons. Sample: naive CD4+ T cells sorted from blood. Noted subset: CD45RA+ positively selected. All receptors come from a man aged 25 to 40 in good health.

V gene TRBV9 combines with J gene TRBJ2-7; the D is unclear. Trimming shortened V by 0 bases and J by 0 bases, and 13 bases separated the two germline ends. Germline lookup yields CDR1 SGDLS and CDR2 YYNGEE. CDR3 length equals 16 residues. CDR3 in amino acids: CASSVDSLARSYEQYF. The CDR3 DNA reads as TGTGCCAGCAGCGTAGACAGCCTGGCCCGCTCCTACGAGCAGTACTTC.

This clone was counted once. This chain joins TRBV7-2 and TRBJ2-7; 7 bases line up with TRBD1. CDR3 length: 14 amino acids. CDR1 is SGHTA and CDR2 is FQGNSA in the germline V gene. Losses at the gene ends were 5 bases for V and 2 bases for J; bases not matched to a gene: 6. DNA for the CDR3: TGTGCCAGCAGCAACAGGGACAGCGCCTACGAGCAGTACTTC. Its protein product is CASSNRDSAYEQYF.

The V and J genes are TRBV2 and TRBJ2-2, with D perhaps assigned TRBD1 or TRBD2 (7 bases each). CDR3 length equals 15 residues. CDR1 and CDR2 (germline): SNHLY, FYNNEI. V was shortened by 4 bases and J by 4 bases, with 13 bases between the two germline ends. As DNA, the CDR3 is TGTGCCAGCAGTGTTGCCAGGGGGGGCACCGGGGAGCTGTTTTTT. It is translated as CASSVARGGTGELFF.

The chain has TRBV7-2 and TRBJ2-2, with TRBD2 matching 7 bases. Trimming at V came to 3 bases and at J to 0 bases, leaving 4 bases not matched to a gene. The germline V gene encodes CDR1 SGHTA and CDR2 FQGNSA. The CDR3 runs 16 residues. For the CDR3, the DNA is TGTGCCAGCAGCTTCACGGGAGGCCCGAACACCGGGGAGCTGTTTTTT. Its translation is CASSFTGGPNTGELFF.

DNA for the CDR3: TGCAGCGTTCTGATAAGGGGGACAGGAGAAGCTTTCTTT. Its protein is CSVLIRGTGEAFF. The V gene is TRBV29-1, the J gene TRBJ1-1, with 8 bases aligning to TRBD1. The CDR3 covers 13 residues. Germline CDR1 is SQVTM and CDR2 is ANQGSEA. The V segment lost 5 bases and the J segment 8 bases; nucleotides outside the gene matches: 10. Looking up the rest from reference TRBV29-1 and TRBJ1-1 gives the full variable domain: SAVISQKPSRDICQRGTSLTIQCQVDSQVTMMFWYRQQPGQSLTLIATANQGSEATYESGFVIDKFPISRPNLTFSTLTVSNMSPEDSSIYLCSVLIRGTGEAFFGQGTRLTVV.

This rearrangement joins TRBV5-4 to TRBJ2-3; D not resolved. The ends were cut back, 4 bases at V and 1 base at J, with 13 bases in the middle. Per the germline V gene, CDR1 is SGHNT and CDR2 is YYREEE (reference sequence). CDR3 length equals 15 residues. CDR3 amino acids: CASSARTSGTDTQYF. CDR3 nucleotides: TGTGCCAGCAGCGCAAGGACCTCGGGCACAGATACGCAGTATTTT.

V is TRBV9 and J is TRBJ2-3, with D possibly being TRBD2 (6 bases). CDR1 is SGDLS, CDR2 YYNGEE, per germline. Trimming removed 5 bases at V and 2 bases at J, with 12 bases between. CDR3 length: 14 amino acids. This CDR3 reads CASSDIAATDTQYF. The CDR3 region has the DNA TGTGCCAGCAGTGATATAGCGGCCACAGATACGCAGTATTTT.

In this sample, this clone turned up once. The chain couples TRBV6-5 to TRBJ2-3; D perhaps matches TRBD2 (6 bases). Germline loops: CDR1 MNHEY, CDR2 SVGAGI. The CDR3 spans 14 residues. The ends were cut back, 6 bases at V and 4 bases at J, with 14 bases in the middle. CDR3 in DNA: TGTGCCAGCAGACCCCGGAGGGGCGCAGATACGCAGTATTTT. It codes for CASRPRRGADTQYF.

The genes are TRBV11-2 and TRBJ2-3; D remains ambiguous. V shed 2 bases and J shed 5 bases, with 8 bases lying between them. Germline CDR1 reads SGHAT; CDR2 reads FQNNGV. The CDR3 has 13 residues. CDR3 amino acids: CASSLQIQDTQYF. The CDR3 DNA reads TGTGCCAGCAGCTTACAAATTCAAGATACGCAGTATTTT.

The chain couples TRBV5-6 to TRBJ2-3; 7 nucleotides agree with TRBD2. This CDR3 has 17 amino acids. Trimming removed 3 bases from V and 4 bases from J; junction bases left unmatched: 14. The germline CDR1 and CDR2 sequences are SGHDT and YYEEEE. CDR3 amino acids: CASSSGQGGPKSDTQYF. Here the CDR3 DNA reads TGTGCCAGCAGCTCCGGGCAGGGAGGGCCGAAGTCAGATACGCAGTATTTT.

This clone appeared once. J is TRBJ2-7 and V is TRBV5-1; no reliable D call. This CDR3 spans 12 amino acids. The V end was cut by 5 bases, the J end by 7 bases, with 13 bases between. The germline V gene encodes CDR1 SGHRS and CDR2 YFSETQ. The CDR3 reads CASSVYDGEQYF. CDR3 nucleotide sequence: TGCGCCAGCAGTGTTTACGACGGGGAGCAGTACTTC.

J is TRBJ2-2 and V is TRBV7-9, with a tentative D call TRBD1 (5 bases). Trimming took 0 bases from V and 0 from J, leaving 8 bases between them. From germline, CDR1 is SEHNR and CDR2 FQNEAQ (reference sequence). The CDR3 length is 16 residues. The chain's CDR3 is CASSLAPGSNTGELFF. CDR3 DNA: TGTGCCAGCAGCTTAGCGCCAGGGTCGAACACCGGGGAGCTGTTTTTT.

The V and J genes are TRBV7-8 and TRBJ2-7; 14 bases agree with TRBD2. The CDR3 has 18 residues. CDR1 is SGHVS, CDR2 FQNEAQ, per germline. V lost 5 bases to trimming and J lost 0 bases; unmatched junction nucleotides: 9. The CDR3 DNA reads TGTGCCAGCAGCCCTGGACTAGCGGGAGGTCAGAGCTCCTACGAGCAGTACTTC. Protein: CASSPGLAGGQSSYEQYF.

The chain carries TRBV6-4 and TRBJ2-1; perhaps TRBD1 as D (5 bases). Germline V gene lookup returns CDR1 MRHNA and CDR2 SNTAGT. Deletions cut 9 bases from V and 0 bases from J, with 15 bases between. The CDR3 has 15 amino acids. The CDR3, as DNA: TGTGCCAGAGGGGCCCGGCGGAGCTCCTACAATGAGCAGTTCTTC. Protein sequence: CARGARRSSYNEQFF.

The V and J genes are TRBV28 and TRBJ2-1; D uncertain. CDR3 length: 14 residues. Germline-derived CDR1 and CDR2 are MDHEN and SYDVKM. Trimming removed 4 bases at V and 3 bases at J, with 10 bases between. CDR3 sequence reads: CASSWAGGYNEQFF. In nucleotides, the CDR3 is TGTGCCAGCAGTTGGGCCGGTGGCTACAATGAGCAGTTCTTC.

This chain links TRBV19 with TRBJ2-2, with D unclear. Trimming removed 4 bases from V and 4 bases from J, with 7 bases in between. The CDR3 has 13 residues. Germline V CDR1 and CDR2: LNHDA, SQIVND (reference sequence). CDR3 loop: CASSTNPTGELFF. For the CDR3, the DNA is TGTGCCAGTAGTACCAACCCCACCGGGGAGCTGTTTTTT.

This sequence joins TRBV18 and TRBJ1-4, with a weak D call TRBD1 (6 bases). V lost 0 bases and J 5 bases, leaving 10 bases between the germline ends. The germline gives CDR1 KGHSH, CDR2 LQKENI. This CDR3 has 15 amino acids. The CDR3 loop reads CASSPPGHPNEKLFF. CDR3 sequence (DNA): TGTGCCAGCTCACCACCGGGACATCCAAATGAAAAACTGTTTTTT.

This chain links TRBV6-6 with TRBJ1-2; D is perhaps TRBD1 (5 bases). Germline loops: CDR1 MNHNY, CDR2 SVGAGI (reference sequence). The CDR3 covers 15 residues. With 5 bases removed from V and 0 bases from J, the gap between germline ends came to 13 bases. This CDR3 is CASSTPGPTNYGYTF. CDR3 nucleotide sequence: TGTGCCAGCAGTACACCGGGACCGACTAACTATGGCTACACCTTC.

The CDR3 coding sequence is TGTGCCAGCAGTCACAGGCCGAGCTCCTACGAGCAGTACTTC. The encoded protein is CASSHRPSSYEQYF. This rearrangement joins TRBV27 to TRBJ2-7, with D possibly TRBD1 on 5 matching bases. This CDR3 contains 14 residues. The V gene's germline CDR1 is MNHEY and CDR2 SMNVEV (reference sequence). Trimming pared 5 bases from V and 0 bases from J, leaving 11 bases between.